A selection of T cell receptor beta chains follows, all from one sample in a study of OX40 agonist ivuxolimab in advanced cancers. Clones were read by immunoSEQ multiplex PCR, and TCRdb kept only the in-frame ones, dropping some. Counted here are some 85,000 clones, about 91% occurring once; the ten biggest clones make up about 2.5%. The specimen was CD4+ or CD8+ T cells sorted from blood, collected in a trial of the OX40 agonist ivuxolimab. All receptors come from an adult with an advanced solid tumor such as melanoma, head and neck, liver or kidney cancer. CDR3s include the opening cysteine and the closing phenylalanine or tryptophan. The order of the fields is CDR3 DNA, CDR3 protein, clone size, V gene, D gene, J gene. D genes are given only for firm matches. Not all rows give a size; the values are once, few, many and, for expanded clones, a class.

cdr3_nt: TGTGCCAGCAGCTTAAACGGAGACTATGGCTACACCTTC
cdr3_aa: CASSLNGDYGYTF
clone_size: few
v_call: TRBV7-9
d_call: -
j_call: TRBJ1-2

cdr3_nt: TGTGCCAGCAGCTTCATGCCGAGCTCTGGAAACACCATATATTTT
cdr3_aa: CASSFMPSSGNTIYF
clone_size: once
v_call: TRBV7-9
d_call: -
j_call: TRBJ1-3

cdr3_nt: TGCGCCAGCAGCTTGGATCTGGGGGCGGGGTACAATGAGCAGTTCTTC
cdr3_aa: CASSLDLGAGYNEQFF
clone_size: few
v_call: TRBV5-1
d_call: -
j_call: TRBJ2-1

cdr3_nt: TGTGCCAGCAGTTTACCTGGGACAGGTGACTCGGGCGAGCAGTACTTC
cdr3_aa: CASSLPGTGDSGEQYF
clone_size: -
v_call: TRBV28
d_call: TRBD1
j_call: TRBJ2-7

cdr3_nt: TGTGCCAGCTCGTTGACTGCTAATCAGCCCCAGCATTTT
cdr3_aa: CASSLTANQPQHF
clone_size: -
v_call: TRBV18
d_call: -
j_call: TRBJ1-5

cdr3_nt: TGTGCCAGCAGCGTACTTGCAGGGACCTATGGCTACACCTTC
cdr3_aa: CASSVLAGTYGYTF
clone_size: -
v_call: TRBV9
d_call: -
j_call: TRBJ1-2

cdr3_nt: TGTGCCAGCAGCTTAGGGGCAGGCCCCATGAACACTGAAGCTTTCTTT
cdr3_aa: CASSLGAGPMNTEAFF
clone_size: -
v_call: TRBV7-8
d_call: -
j_call: TRBJ1-1

cdr3_nt: TGTGCCAGCAGCCGTTTAGCGGAGAGTTTAAATGAGCAGTTCTTC
cdr3_aa: CASSRLAESLNEQFF
clone_size: -
v_call: TRBV5-6
d_call: -
j_call: TRBJ2-1

cdr3_nt: TGTGCCAGCAGCTTAACTAGCGGGAGTAGGGTGGAGACCCAGTACTTC
cdr3_aa: CASSLTSGSRVETQYF
clone_size: -
v_call: TRBV7-2
d_call: TRBD2
j_call: TRBJ2-5

cdr3_nt: TGTGCCAGCAGTCCCCGAGCGGGCGGAAGCTCCTACAATGAGCAGTTCTTC
cdr3_aa: CASSPRAGGSSYNEQFF
clone_size: -
v_call: TRBV7-9
d_call: -
j_call: TRBJ2-1

cdr3_nt: TGTGCCAGAAGCTTGGCGTTAGACAATGAGCAGTTCTTC
cdr3_aa: CARSLALDNEQFF
clone_size: -
v_call: TRBV5-3
d_call: -
j_call: TRBJ2-1

cdr3_nt: TGCGCCAGCAGCTTGCAGACTAGCGGGAGCTACGAGCAGTACTTC
cdr3_aa: CASSLQTSGSYEQYF
clone_size: -
v_call: TRBV5-1
d_call: TRBD2
j_call: TRBJ2-7

cdr3_nt: TGTGCCAGCAGGAACAGGGGGTCCTACGAGCAGTACTTC
cdr3_aa: CASRNRGSYEQYF
clone_size: -
v_call: TRBV27
d_call: TRBD1
j_call: TRBJ2-7

cdr3_nt: TGTGCCAGTATGGGACAGGGGAATCAGCCCCAGCATTTT
cdr3_aa: CASMGQGNQPQHF
clone_size: -
v_call: TRBV19
d_call: TRBD1
j_call: TRBJ1-5

cdr3_nt: TGTGCCAGCAGCACGGACACCAAAGAGACCCAGTACTTC
cdr3_aa: CASSTDTKETQYF
clone_size: -
v_call: TRBV5-6
d_call: -
j_call: TRBJ2-5

cdr3_nt: TGTGCCAGCAGCTGGAGTCTCAGAAACAATGAGCAGTTCTTC
cdr3_aa: CASSWSLRNNEQFF
clone_size: -
v_call: TRBV11-3
d_call: -
j_call: TRBJ2-1

cdr3_nt: TGTGCCAGCAGTTTAGGTGGCAGAAGCAATCAGCCCCAGCATTTT
cdr3_aa: CASSLGGRSNQPQHF
clone_size: -
v_call: TRBV28
d_call: -
j_call: TRBJ1-5

cdr3_nt: TGTGCCAGTAGTCCGGGACCTGCAGGTCCAGATACGCAGTATTTT
cdr3_aa: CASSPGPAGPDTQYF
clone_size: -
v_call: TRBV19
d_call: -
j_call: TRBJ2-3